This record covers a single T cell receptor (beta chain). What it recognizes is unknown. This entry belongs to a study of a mutant IDH1 vaccine in newly diagnosed glioma. Study summary: The treated population exhibited a male proportion of around 62%, a female proportion of roughly 40%, and a mean age of approximately 41 years. Patients previously underwent radiotherapy, temozolomide, or both, and most underwent both. General study findings and limits: Pseudoprogression showed no apparent link to changes in top peripheral T cell clonotypes.

Assay: immunoSEQ multiplex PCR; the TCRdb copy retains only in-frame clones and omits some. The sample carries around 42,000 clones, around 85% recorded once. Time point reported: week 5, during vaccination. Every vaccination contained 300 ug of the mutant IDH1 20-mer peptide and was paired with topical imiquimod. Each of the donors came in with new WHO grade 3 or 4 astrocytomas that were IDH1-mutant and ATRX-lost. The CDR3 is 15 amino acids. Trimming removed 4 bases at V and 7 bases at J, with 18 bases between. Per the germline V gene, CDR1 is SGHRS and CDR2 is YFSETQ. The chain combines TRBV5-1 with TRBJ2-4; possibly TRBD1 for D (6 bases). This clonotype was obtained from a man aged 35 to 55 with glioma. The sample was PBMCs, taken from a glioma patient whose treatment included an IDH1 peptide vaccine. CDR3 nucleotides: TGCGCCAGCAGCACACCGGGGTCCCAGGGGAACATTCAGTACTTC. This encodes CASSTPGSQGNIQYF.